Listed below are T cell receptor beta chains from one sample, sequenced in a study of beta chain features in type 1 diabetes. Clones were sequenced by immunoSEQ multiplex PCR, and TCRdb holds only the in-frame ones, with some missing. Of a few hundred thousand clones listed, 25% to 35% are singletons. The sequenced sample consisted of naive CD4+ T cells from blood. The receptors stem from a young man in good health. The CDR3 runs from the conserved cysteine through the conserved F or W. D genes are given only for firm matches. Size is omitted from some rows. Given values are once, few, many or a class for expanded clones.

D: -; V: TRBV28; size: -; J: TRBJ2-5; DNA: TGTGCCAGCAGTTTGGGGCCGAGGGAGACCCAGTACTTC; CDR3: CASSLGPRETQYF
D: -; V: TRBV5-6; size: few; J: TRBJ2-1; DNA: TGTGCCAGCAGCTTTTTCCTGAGCTCCTACAATGAGCAGTTCTTC; CDR3: CASSFFLSSYNEQFF
D: TRBD1; V: TRBV30; size: -; J: TRBJ1-1; DNA: TGTGCCTGGAGTACCACAGGGGGTTACACTGAAGCTTTCTTT; CDR3: CAWSTTGGYTEAFF
D: -; V: TRBV4-3; size: -; J: TRBJ2-4; DNA: TGCGCCAGCAGCCAGGGAAACATTCAGTACTTC; CDR3: CASSQGNIQYF
D: -; V: TRBV5-6; size: -; J: TRBJ2-7; DNA: TGTGCCAGCAGCGCCGTGCTTTCCTACGAGCAGTACTTC; CDR3: CASSAVLSYEQYF
D: -; V: TRBV29-1; size: -; J: TRBJ1-2; DNA: TGCAGCGTTGAAAGAGGGGCGCACGGCTATGGCTACACCTTC; CDR3: CSVERGAHGYGYTF
D: TRBD2; V: TRBV29-1; size: few; J: TRBJ2-7; DNA: TGCAGCGTTGAATTCGCCGGGCGGGGGTACGAGCAGTACTTC; CDR3: CSVEFAGRGYEQYF
D: -; V: TRBV30; size: -; J: TRBJ2-7; DNA: TGTGCCTGGAGACACAGGGCCAGCTCCTACGAGCAGTACTTC; CDR3: CAWRHRASSYEQYF
D: -; V: TRBV29-1; size: -; J: TRBJ2-3; DNA: TGCAGCGCCGAGGGCATCGCAGTCGGCAGTACGCAGTATTTT; CDR3: CSAEGIAVGSTQYF
D: -; V: TRBV6-5; size: -; J: TRBJ2-1; DNA: TGTGCCAGCAGAACCCAGGGAGGTGGGGAGCAGTTCTTC; CDR3: CASRTQGGGEQFF
D: -; V: TRBV30; size: few; J: TRBJ1-5; DNA: TGTGCCTGGAGTGAGAACAGTCAGCCCCAGCATTTT; CDR3: CAWSENSQPQHF
D: -; V: TRBV28; size: -; J: TRBJ2-7; DNA: TGTGCCAGCACCCCCATAGGGACGACCTACGAGCAGTACTTC; CDR3: CASTPIGTTYEQYF
D: -; V: TRBV6-1; size: -; J: TRBJ1-2; DNA: TGTGCCAGCAGTTCACCAGACTATGGCTACACCTTC; CDR3: CASSSPDYGYTF
D: -; V: TRBV14; size: -; J: TRBJ2-1; DNA: TGTGCCAGCAGCCCAGGGGCTGAACCCTACAATGAGCAGTTCTTC; CDR3: CASSPGAEPYNEQFF
D: -; V: TRBV30; size: -; J: TRBJ2-3; DNA: TGTGCCTGGAGCCCGACTAGATTTATTGGAGATACGCAGTATTTT; CDR3: CAWSPTRFIGDTQYF
D: -; V: TRBV29-1; size: -; J: TRBJ2-7; DNA: TGCAGCGTACGAAGACAGGAAAACTCCTACGAGCAGTACTTC; CDR3: CSVRRQENSYEQYF
D: -; V: TRBV29-1; size: -; J: TRBJ1-2; DNA: TGCAGCGTTGCCGGGACGGCAGACCTACCGAGTGGCTACACCTTC; CDR3: CSVAGTADLPSGYTF
D: TRBD2; V: TRBV30; size: few; J: TRBJ2-1; DNA: TGTGCCTGGAATACGGCTAGCGGGAGGGCCCAGTTCTTC; CDR3: CAWNTASGRAQFF
D: -; V: TRBV29-1; size: -; J: TRBJ1-2; DNA: TGCAGCGCCCAGGGGCGCAGTGGTGGCTACACCTTC; CDR3: CSAQGRSGGYTF
D: -; V: TRBV5-1; size: -; J: TRBJ2-1; DNA: TGCGCCAGCAGCCTTCTGACCAGCTCCTACAATGAGCAGTTCTTC; CDR3: CASSLLTSSYNEQFF
D: -; V: TRBV10-3; size: -; J: TRBJ2-7; DNA: TGTGCCATCAGTGACGACGGGGCTAGCCGCGAGCAGTACTTC; CDR3: CAISDDGASREQYF
D: -; V: TRBV6-5; size: -; J: TRBJ2-7; DNA: TGTGCCAGCAGTCCCGCCGGGTACGAGCAGTACTTC; CDR3: CASSPAGYEQYF
D: -; V: TRBV28; size: -; J: TRBJ2-7; DNA: TGTGCCAGCAGTCCAAGCCCGGGACAACCCTACGAGCAGTACTTC; CDR3: CASSPSPGQPYEQYF
D: -; V: TRBV2; size: -; J: TRBJ2-1; DNA: TGTGCCAGCAAAGAGGTGACAGGCCTGAGGGAGCAGTTCTTC; CDR3: CASKEVTGLREQFF